The present TCR beta chain was sequenced within a study of Ad26.COV2.S vaccination and SARS-CoV-2 variants. Study observations and caveats: Breadth and depth estimates from TCRs may understate total T cell responses. Those who received the vaccine showed greater spike-specific TCR breadth than those given placebo. People who got the vaccine or the placebo had similar non-spike TCR breadth. It was reported that spike-specific CD8+ and CD4+ T cell responses were substantially broad after vaccination.

V was cut by 7 bases and J by 10 bases, with 20 bases left in between. Germline-derived CDR1 and CDR2 are MDHEN and SYDVKM. The CDR3 contains 15 residues. TCRdb's copy holds only in-frame clones and misses some; the assay was immunoSEQ multiplex PCR. The sample lists approximately 97,000 clones, around 82% seen once, with around 16% in the top ten. Note on this clone: The antigen remains undetermined.

Sample: peripheral blood, taken after recovery from COVID-19. V and J are TRBV28 and TRBJ1-6, with D maybe TRBD1 (6 bases). The clonotype comes from a human donor who had recovered from COVID-19. CDR3 nucleotide sequence: TGTGCCAGCAAGGGGGGGGTCGCGGTTGAGTCACCCCTCCACTTT. This sequence encodes CASKGGVAVESPLHF.